The source of this T cell receptor beta chain is a study of blood T cell repertoires in COVID-19. In the study overall: Spain, Italy and the United States supplied samples that represented acute and convalescent COVID-19. The cDNA or gDNA used as material had been derived from T cells, B-cell-depleted T cells, or PBMCs.

Original processing notes: The assay estimated nucleated cells by amplifying reference gene primers. Measured with immunoSEQ multiplex PCR; TCRdb has only the in-frame clones, and not every one. V and J calls and clone size are as listed in that table; D and trimming were resolved from the DNA. The table shows some 300,000 clones, with about nine tenths occurring only once. The CDR3 consists of 13 residues. Deletions cut 5 bases from V and 2 bases from J, with 9 bases between. Germline V gene sequence: CDR1 LNHDA, CDR2 SQIVND (reference sequence). This receptor was obtained from a woman in her fifties or sixties who had been exposed to COVID-19. Sequenced material: PBMCs or T cells enriched from blood (not recorded which). The chain uses TRBV19 and TRBJ1-1, with D unclear. CDR3 sequence (DNA): TGTGCCAGTAGTTCCAGGCCTAACACTGAAGCTTTCTTT. Protein: CASSSRPNTEAFF. The full variable domain, its missing parts supplied by reference TRBV19 and TRBJ1-1, is DGGITQSPKYLFRKEGQNVTLSCEQNLNHDAMYWYRQDPGQGLRLIYYSQIVNDFQKGDIAEGYSVSREKKESFPLTVTSAQKNPTAFYLCASSSRPNTEAFFGQGTRLTVV.